Here is one TCR beta chain with its context. Its antigen remains unidentified. This specimen belongs to a study of T cell responses to AZD1222 COVID-19 vaccine. General study results and limits: Researchers report vaccine-associated CD4 TCRs spanning spike, with dominance at 160-218 and 743-854. Spike-specific TCR breadth and depth grew following two AZD1222 doses.

Assay used: immunoSEQ multiplex PCR; TCRdb lists only in-frame clones, some missing. The sample comprises about 130,000 clones, about nine tenths of which are singletons, and 4% to 5.5% rests with the top ten. The sequences come from peripheral blood, collected on day 0 of MenACWY control vaccination. The TCR was taken from an adult in good health.

The CDR3 DNA follows: TGTGCCAGCAGTCCAGCTAGCGGGAGGAGGTACACCGGGGAGCTGTTTTTT. It is translated as CASSPASGRRYTGELFF. The chain carries TRBV27 and TRBJ2-2; 11 positions match TRBD2. CDR1 and CDR2 from the germline V gene are MNHEY and SMNVEV (reference sequence). V trimming: 5 bases; J trimming: 3 bases; junction bases outside the gene matches: 8. CDR3 length: 17 amino acids.